These 3 T cell receptor beta chains share one sample of origin, sequenced in a study of T cell repertoires in cytomegalovirus infection. One entry per CDR3 protein results from TCRdb running MiXCR on the reads. The sample shows roughly 76,000 distinct CDR3 sequences, 3.7% of them seen only once. The sequencing sample was made of PBMCs. The source of these receptors is a human donor in good health (CMV status not recorded). Some clones in this sample may be carry-over from other donors' samples.

There are many counts of this clonotype. This chain uses TRBV7-6 with TRBJ2-3, with 7 bases lining up with TRBD1. The CDR3 consists of 16 residues. Trimming took 5 bases from V and 6 from J; bases not matched to a gene: 14. The germline V gene encodes CDR1 SGHVS and CDR2 FNYEAQ. CDR3 amino acids: CASSPPGQSPQDTQYF. As DNA, the CDR3 is TGTGCCAGCAGCCCGCCGGGACAGAGCCCACAGGATACGCAGTATTTT.

This clonotype was picked up many times. This chain connects TRBV2 to TRBJ2-7; 8 bases align to TRBD2. The ends lost 5 bases at V and 5 bases at J; junction bases unmatched: 11. Germline assignment: CDR1 SNHLY and CDR2 FYNNEI. The CDR3 contains 15 residues. CDR3 in amino acids: CASSRMGLVSHEQYF. Written as DNA, the CDR3 is TGTGCCAGCAGTAGAATGGGACTAGTTTCCCACGAGCAGTACTTC. The whole variable domain, remainder taken from reference TRBV2 and TRBJ2-7, is EPEVTQTPSHQVTQMGQEVILRCVPISNHLYFYWYRQILGQKVEFLVSFYNNEISEKSEIFDDQFSVERPDGSNFTLKIRSTKLEDSAMYFCASSRMGLVSHEQYFGPGTRLTVT.

This clonotype was counted ten times or more. This rearrangement joins TRBV20-1 to TRBJ2-2; D might be TRBD1 (6 bases). V shed 5 bases and J shed 4 bases, with 11 bases lying between them. This CDR3 spans 13 amino acids. Per germline, CDR1 DFQATT and CDR2 SNEGSKA (reference sequence). DNA of the CDR3: TGCAGTGCTCATCTAGGGGGCACCGGGGAGCTGTTTTTT. Residues: CSAHLGGTGELFF.